These T cell receptor beta chains were read from a single sample in a study of identical twins. TCRdb reprocessed the 5' RACE reads via MiXCR and lists one record per CDR3 protein. The data show fewer than 650,000 distinct CDR3 sequences, with more than 9% seen just once and roughly 3.2% held by the top ten. These data also formed part of another study, on yellow fever vaccine responses in identical twins.

The specimen sequenced was PBMCs. The origin of the receptors is a young woman in good health. Each CDR3 is given with its conserved first and last residue. Each record gives: clone size, J gene, D gene, V gene, CDR3 DNA, CDR3 protein. D genes are given only for firm matches. A row's size may be missing; if present it is once, few, many or a size class.

many,TRBJ2-7,TRBD1,TRBV7-2,TGTGCCAGCAGCTTCCCCAATGGGGACAGGGCCTTCTACGAGCAGTACTTC,CASSFPNGDRAFYEQYF
few,TRBJ2-1,NA,TRBV5-5,TGTGCCAGCAGCTGGACGGATGGGAGTCTGAATGAGCAGTTCTTC,CASSWTDGSLNEQFF
NA,TRBJ2-7,TRBD1,TRBV6-1,TGTGCCAGCAGACAGGGACAGGGGTACGGCTACGAGCAGTACTTC,CASRQGQGYGYEQYF
few,TRBJ2-3,NA,TRBV10-3,TGTGCCATCAGTTCCAATGCGGGAGATACGCAGTATTTT,CAISSNAGDTQYF
NA,TRBJ2-5,NA,TRBV12-3/TRBV12-4,TGTGCCAGCAGTTTAGCGGGAGCCACCCGATCGGAGACCCAGTACTTC,CASSLAGATRSETQYF
NA,TRBJ2-7,TRBD2,TRBV20-1,TGCAGTGCTAGTGCAGCGGGGGGACTCTACGAGCAGTACTTC,CSASAAGGLYEQYF
few,TRBJ2-1,NA,TRBV29-1,TGCAGCGTTAGAAGTCATGGCTACAATGAGCAGTTCTTC,CSVRSHGYNEQFF
many,TRBJ1-3,NA,TRBV4-3,TGCGCCAGCAGCCAAGATCGGGACTCTGGAAACACCATATATTTT,CASSQDRDSGNTIYF
many,TRBJ2-7,NA,TRBV7-9,TGTGCCAGCAGCCGACAGGGACTCCCGACTGAGCAGTACTTC,CASSRQGLPTEQYF
many,TRBJ2-5,TRBD1,TRBV7-2,TGTGCCAGCAGCTTACAGTCCCGGGACAGGCTCCAGGCCCAGTACTTC,CASSLQSRDRLQAQYF
few,TRBJ2-5,TRBD1,TRBV7-8,TGTGCCAGCAGCTTAGTGGTCCGGCCAGGGGGAATCCAAGAGACCCAGTACTTC,CASSLVVRPGGIQETQYF
many,TRBJ2-1,TRBD1,TRBV29-1,TGCAGCGTTGTGGGACAGGTACGCTACAATGAGCAGTTCTTC,CSVVGQVRYNEQFF
few,TRBJ2-5,NA,TRBV7-9,TGTGCCAGCAGCTCATACAGGGCCAGCGAGACCCAGTACTTC,CASSSYRASETQYF
few,TRBJ1-6,NA,TRBV6-1,TGTGCCAGCGATGGCTATAATTCACCCCTCCACTTT,CASDGYNSPLHF
many,TRBJ2-1,NA,TRBV7-9,TGTGCCAGCAGCTTAGACGGTAACAAGCAGTTCTTC,CASSLDGNKQFF
few,TRBJ2-5,TRBD1,TRBV28,TGTGCCAGCAGCCCGGGACAGGGAATTGCTCAGGGAGAGACCCAGTACTTC,CASSPGQGIAQGETQYF
many,TRBJ2-7,NA,TRBV7-2,TGTGCCAGCAGCTTATATCAGGGGAGCGAGCAGTACTTC,CASSLYQGSEQYF
few,TRBJ1-5,TRBD1,TRBV7-4,TGTGCCAGCAGCTTAGGGCCGACAGGGGGGAATCAGCCCCAGCATTTT,CASSLGPTGGNQPQHF